The 18 T cell receptor beta chains listed next were all sequenced from one sample in a study of T cells in Graves' hyperthyroidism and ophthalmopathy. Regions amplified from RNA transcripts were the TCR beta CDR3 regions. A set of HTBI primers served as the primers for a first-round RT-PCR of the TCR CDR3. One entry per CDR3 protein results from TCRdb running MiXCR on the multiplex PCR reads. Of fewer than 450,000 distinct CDR3 sequences in the sample, around an eighth were seen once. The sequencing sample was made of blood. These receptors were obtained from a man aged 45 to 65 with Graves' ophthalmopathy.

The table lists this clonotype with many counts. The V and J genes are TRBV2 and TRBJ2-5; 8 bases align to TRBD2. This CDR3 comprises 15 residues. After removal of 3 bases from V and 5 bases from J, the junction contained 8 bases not matched to a gene. Germline CDR1 and CDR2: SNHLY and FYNNEI. For the CDR3, the DNA is TGTGCCAGCAGTGAGCTAGCGGGTGATTGGGAGACCCAGTACTTC. Translating it yields CASSELAGDWETQYF.

Ten or more counts support this clonotype. The CDR3 region has the DNA TGCGCCAGCAGCCCCGGGACAGGGGGCATGTATGAGCAGTTCTTC. Protein sequence: CASSPGTGGMYEQFF. J is TRBJ2-1 and V is TRBV5-1; the match to TRBD1 covers 12 bases. The CDR3 runs to 15 residues. J was trimmed by 8 bases and V by 4 bases; bases with no gene match: 7. Germline CDR1 is SGHRS and CDR2 is YFSETQ.

This clonotype showed up many times. This rearrangement joins TRBV5-5 to TRBJ2-3; 7 bases are a match to TRBD2. This CDR3 spans 15 amino acids. Trimming took 2 bases from V and 6 from J; bases not matched to a gene: 9. CDR1 is SGHKS, CDR2 YYEKEE, per germline (reference sequence). The CDR3 is CASSLLRAGVDTQYF. The CDR3 DNA is TGTGCCAGCAGCTTACTTCGGGCGGGAGTGGATACGCAGTATTTT. The variable domain in full, with the rest retrieved from reference TRBV5-5 and TRBJ2-3, is DAGVTQSPTHLIKTRGQQVTLRCSPISGHKSVSWYQQVLGQGPQFIFQYYEKEERGRGNFPDRFSARQFPNYSSELNVNALLLGDSALYLCASSLLRAGVDTQYFGPGTRLTVL.

The table lists this clonotype with a few counts. A read error may explain this, as a much larger clone is one base away. The J gene is TRBJ1-5, the V gene TRBV3-1; TRBD1 matches 7 bases. This CDR3 spans 14 amino acids. Looked up from germline, CDR1 is LGHDT and CDR2 is YNNKEL (reference sequence). In nucleotides, the CDR3 is TGTTCCAGCAGCCAAGCGACAGGGAGTCAGCCCCAGCATTTT. This translates into CSSSQATGSQPQHF.

This clonotype showed up just a few times. The rearrangement links TRBV11-3 to TRBJ2-1; 8 positions match TRBD2. CDR1 and CDR2 from the germline V gene are SGHNT and YENEEA. V shed 2 bases and J 8 bases; nucleotides not matched to a gene: 11. The CDR3 is 16 amino acids. Here the CDR3 DNA reads TGTGCCAGCAGCTTAAGGCTAGCGGGCCGTTTGGATGAGCAGTTCTTC. Its translation: CASSLRLAGRLDEQFF.

The rearrangement uses TRBV9 and TRBJ2-2, with 11 positions matching TRBD2. Germline-derived CDR1 and CDR2 are SGDLS and YYNGEE. The CDR3 covers 17 residues. V was clipped by 4 bases and J by 1 base; unmatched bases: 6. CDR3: CASSRSGTSGNTGELFF. For the CDR3, the DNA is TGTGCCAGCAGCCGCAGTGGGACTAGCGGGAACACCGGGGAGCTGTTTTTT.

In its sample, this clonotype was seen many times. V and J are TRBV4-1 and TRBJ2-7; possibly TRBD2 for D (6 bases). The CDR3 is 15 amino acids. Trimming pared 4 bases from V and 4 bases from J, leaving 17 bases between. The germline V gene encodes CDR1 MGHRA and CDR2 YSYEKL. The CDR3 DNA reads TGCGCCAGCAGCCCAGGTACTCGGGGGACTTACGAGCAGTACTTC. This gives the protein CASSPGTRGTYEQYF.

The gene calls are TRBV20-1 and TRBJ2-1, with 8 bases fitting TRBD2. The CDR3 has 14 amino acids. Per germline, CDR1 DFQATT and CDR2 SNEGSKA (reference sequence). Losses at the gene ends were 6 bases for V and 7 bases for J; bases not matched to a gene: 11. As DNA, the CDR3 is TGCAGTGCCGAGCCAGCGGGAGCTGGTAATGAGCAGTTCTTC. Amino acid sequence: CSAEPAGAGNEQFF.

Worth noting for this clonotype: Given a much more abundant clone one base away, this may be a read error. The genes are TRBV20-1 and TRBJ1-1; the D is unclear. The germline CDR1 and CDR2 sequences are DFQATT and SNEGSKA (reference sequence). The CDR3 runs to 16 residues. The CDR3 region is CSVQPPIARPNAEAFF. CDR3 nucleotides: TGCAGTGTCCAACCCCCGATTGCCCGACCGAACGCTGAAGCTTTCTTT.

This clonotype was detected a few times. The J gene is TRBJ2-2, the V gene TRBV20-1, with a weak D call TRBD1 (6 bases). Trimming removed 4 bases from V and 5 bases from J, with 11 bases in between. There are 13 residues in the CDR3. The V gene's germline CDR1 is DFQATT and CDR2 SNEGSKA (reference sequence). The CDR3 DNA sequence: TGCAGTGCTACACAGGGATGGACCGGGGAGCTGTTTTTT. It yields the protein CSATQGWTGELFF.

This clonotype was detected ten times or more. The genes are TRBV7-2 and TRBJ2-1, with D possibly called TRBD1 or TRBD2 (5 bases each). Germline V gives CDR1 SGHTA, CDR2 FQGNSA. Trimming stripped 5 bases from V and 6 bases from J, with 14 bases between. The CDR3 contains 14 residues. This chain's CDR3 is CASSQGPTTNEQFF. DNA for the CDR3: TGTGCCAGCAGCCAGGGACCCACCACCAATGAGCAGTTCTTC. The full variable domain, its missing parts supplied by reference TRBV7-2 and TRBJ2-1, is GAGVSQSPSNKVTEKGKDVELRCDPISGHTALYWYRQSLGQGLEFLIYFQGNSAPDKSGLPSDRFSAERTGGSVSTLTIQRTQQEDSAVYLCASSQGPTTNEQFFGPGTRLTVL.

There are a few counts of this clonotype. CDR3 coding DNA: TGTGCCAGCAGCCCCGAGGGACTAGCCGAAGGGTATTTT. Its protein product is CASSPEGLAEGYF. The chain uses TRBV14 and TRBJ2-3, with 9 bases lining up with TRBD2. Germline CDR1 reads SGHDN; CDR2 reads FVKESK. V trimming: 4 bases; J trimming: 14 bases; junction bases outside the gene matches: 10. The CDR3 is made up of 13 amino acids. Using reference TRBV14 and TRBJ2-3 for the parts outside the CDR3, the full variable domain is EAGVTQFPSHSVIEKGQTVTLRCDPISGHDNLYWYRRVMGKEIKFLLHFVKESKQDESGMPNNRFLAERTGGTYSTLKVQPAELEDSGVYFCASSPEGLAEGYFGPGTRLTVL.

This chain joins TRBV5-4 and TRBJ1-1; D gene uncertain. CDR1 is SGHNT, CDR2 YYREEE, per germline (reference sequence). Trimming pared 4 bases from V and 1 base from J, leaving 14 bases between. The CDR3 sequence is 15 residues long. CDR3 in DNA: TGTGCCAGCAGCCCCGGACCCCATCCGAACACTGAAGCTTTCTTT. Its protein is CASSPGPHPNTEAFF.

On this clonotype itself: No DNA is shown, since the ends of the CDR3 on it are uncertain; the CDR3 is the one TCRdb lists. The V call is TRBV6-1, the J call TRBJ1-2. Germline V CDR1 and CDR2: MNHNS, SASEGT. The CDR3 is 11 amino acids long, termini counted. This CDR3 reads CASSTSGGYTF.

In its sample, this clonotype was seen many times. This chain uses TRBV20-1 with TRBJ2-5, with TRBD2 as a possible D gene (6 bases). Deletions cut 4 bases from V and 5 bases from J, with 11 bases between. The CDR3 is made up of 12 amino acids. From germline, CDR1 is DFQATT and CDR2 SNEGSKA (reference sequence). For the CDR3, the DNA is TGCAGTGCTATATGGGCGGGGGAGACCCAGTACTTC. This gives the protein CSAIWAGETQYF.

Only a few counts were recorded for this clonotype. This chain uses TRBV4-2 with TRBJ1-4; D remains ambiguous. Germline CDR1 and CDR2: LGHNA and YNFKEQ. CDR3 size: 14 residues. Trimming shortened V by 1 base and J by 12 bases, and 15 bases separated the two germline ends. The CDR3 region has the DNA TGTGCCAGCAGCCAAGCTGAGGCCAACGCGGAACTGTTTTTT. This encodes CASSQAEANAELFF.

Many counts were recorded for this clonotype. The chain combines TRBV7-9 with TRBJ2-3; D possibly corresponds to TRBD2 (6 bases). The CDR3 totals 15 residues. Germline loops: CDR1 SEHNR, CDR2 FQNEAQ (reference sequence). The V end was cut by 6 bases, the J end by 5 bases, with 18 bases between. CDR3 sequence (DNA): TGTGCCAGCAGGGGGTTCGGCGGAGGGAAAGATACGCAGTATTTT. It codes for CASRGFGGGKDTQYF. Full variable domain (rest looked up from reference TRBV7-9 and TRBJ2-3): DTGVSQNPRHKITKRGQNVTFRCDPISEHNRLYWYRQTLGQGPEFLTYFQNEAQLEKSRLLSDRFSAERPKGSFSTLEIQRTEQGDSAMYLCASRGFGGGKDTQYFGPGTRLTVL.

This chain links TRBV6-9 with TRBJ2-2; possible D gene TRBD1, 5 bases. Trimming left V 4 bases short and J 6 bases short, with 12 bases between. This CDR3 spans 14 amino acids. Germline lookup yields CDR1 MNHGY and CDR2 SVAAGI. The CDR3 reads CASSLDRPAGELFF. The DNA of the CDR3 is TGTGCCAGCAGTTTAGACAGACCCGCCGGGGAGCTGTTTTTT.